A selection of T cell receptor beta chains follows, all from one sample in a study of CD8 T cells in ankylosing spondylitis. One entry per CDR3 protein, called by TCRdb with MiXCR from the 5' RACE reads. The sample carries hundreds of thousands of distinct CDR3 sequences, around 20% recorded once. Specimen: blood, either unsorted or a sorted T cell fraction (not recorded which). The receptors come from a male donor with ankylosing spondylitis. Both conserved end residues are part of each CDR3. Each record gives: D gene, clone size, V gene, J gene, CDR3 protein, CDR3 DNA. D genes are given only for firm matches. Clone size is given for some rows only: seen once, a few or many times, or a class if the clone is expanded.

d_gene: .
abundance: .
v_gene: TRBV7-9
j_gene: TRBJ2-7
CDR3aa: CASSIEAGYEQYF
CDR3nt: TGTGCCAGCAGCATAGAGGCGGGCTACGAGCAGTACTTC

d_gene: TRBD2
abundance: .
v_gene: TRBV7-7
j_gene: TRBJ2-7
CDR3aa: CASSFPGLAGNTGDEQYF
CDR3nt: TGTGCCAGCAGCTTTCCCGGCTTAGCGGGAAATACCGGAGACGAGCAGTACTTC

d_gene: .
abundance: few
v_gene: TRBV2
j_gene: TRBJ2-2
CDR3aa: CASSERGHGYGGELFF
CDR3nt: TGTGCCAGCAGTGAAAGGGGACACGGGTATGGCGGGGAGCTGTTTTTT

d_gene: .
abundance: .
v_gene: TRBV7-9
j_gene: TRBJ2-7
CDR3aa: CASSLGPLGFYEQYF
CDR3nt: TGTGCCAGCAGCTTGGGCCCCCTCGGGTTCTACGAGCAGTACTTC

d_gene: .
abundance: .
v_gene: TRBV9
j_gene: TRBJ1-1
CDR3aa: CASSAGGFTEAFF
CDR3nt: TGTGCCAGCAGCGCGGGGGGGTTCACTGAAGCTTTCTTT

d_gene: .
abundance: .
v_gene: TRBV28
j_gene: TRBJ2-7
CDR3aa: CASGNTGSYEQYF
CDR3nt: TGTGCCAGCGGGAACACCGGATCCTACGAGCAGTACTTC

d_gene: TRBD2
abundance: .
v_gene: TRBV5-6
j_gene: TRBJ2-3
CDR3aa: CASVLSGSTDTQYF
CDR3nt: TGTGCCAGCGTTCTGAGCGGGAGTACAGATACGCAGTATTTT

d_gene: .
abundance: many
v_gene: TRBV4-1
j_gene: TRBJ2-7
CDR3aa: CASSQDRAYEQYF
CDR3nt: TGCGCCAGCAGCCAAGATCGGGCCTACGAGCAGTACTTC

d_gene: .
abundance: .
v_gene: TRBV12-3/TRBV12-4
j_gene: TRBJ1-6
CDR3aa: CASSPGRGSPLHF
CDR3nt: TGTGCCAGCAGTCCTGGGAGAGGTTCACCCCTCCACTTT

d_gene: .
abundance: .
v_gene: TRBV20-1
j_gene: TRBJ2-7
CDR3aa: CSARIANSYEQYF
CDR3nt: TGCAGTGCTAGAATAGCGAACTCCTACGAGCAGTACTTC

d_gene: .
abundance: few
v_gene: TRBV11-1
j_gene: TRBJ2-5
CDR3aa: CASSLVTINSGPQETQYF
CDR3nt: TGTGCCAGCAGCTTAGTTACGATTAACTCGGGACCCCAAGAGACCCAGTACTTC

d_gene: .
abundance: .
v_gene: TRBV28
j_gene: TRBJ2-1
CDR3aa: CATRRGSNEQFF
CDR3nt: TGTGCCACCAGGCGAGGGTCAAATGAGCAGTTCTTC

d_gene: .
abundance: few
v_gene: TRBV11-1
j_gene: TRBJ2-2
CDR3aa: CASSYPAGGGELFF
CDR3nt: TGTGCCAGCAGCTATCCTGCCGGTGGCGGGGAGCTGTTTTTT

d_gene: .
abundance: few
v_gene: TRBV4-1
j_gene: TRBJ2-3
CDR3aa: CASSQDLPRTEVRDTQYF
CDR3nt: TGCGCCAGCAGCCAAGATTTACCTCGGACAGAAGTACGGGATACGCAGTATTTT

d_gene: TRBD2
abundance: few
v_gene: TRBV25-1
j_gene: TRBJ2-7
CDR3aa: CASSPTSGGAGEQYF
CDR3nt: TGTGCCAGCAGTCCGACTAGCGGGGGGGCGGGGGAGCAGTACTTC

d_gene: .
abundance: .
v_gene: TRBV4-1
j_gene: TRBJ1-2
CDR3aa: CASSQDPGDYGYTF
CDR3nt: TGCGCCAGCAGCCAAGACCCTGGGGACTATGGCTACACCTTC

d_gene: TRBD1
abundance: .
v_gene: TRBV18
j_gene: TRBJ2-3
CDR3aa: CASSTGQGGTDTQYF
CDR3nt: TGTGCCAGCTCAACCGGACAGGGCGGCACAGATACGCAGTATTTT

d_gene: .
abundance: .
v_gene: TRBV5-5
j_gene: TRBJ1-1
CDR3aa: CASSTTPLNTEAFF
CDR3nt: TGTGCCAGCAGCACTACGCCACTGAACACTGAAGCTTTCTTT

d_gene: .
abundance: few
v_gene: TRBV9
j_gene: TRBJ1-6
CDR3aa: CASSVAGRPTDNSPLHF
CDR3nt: TGTGCCAGCAGCGTCGCAGGGCGTCCGACCGATAATTCACCCCTCCACTTT

d_gene: .
abundance: few
v_gene: TRBV29-1
j_gene: TRBJ1-2
CDR3aa: CSVEDQYGYTF
CDR3nt: TGCAGCGTTGAAGACCAATATGGCTACACCTTC

d_gene: .
abundance: .
v_gene: TRBV6-1
j_gene: TRBJ2-7
CDR3aa: CASSPWAGEQYF
CDR3nt: TGTGCCAGCAGTCCCTGGGCCGGCGAGCAGTACTTC

d_gene: .
abundance: .
v_gene: TRBV20-1
j_gene: TRBJ2-2
CDR3aa: CSARLGTGELFF
CDR3nt: TGCAGTGCTAGACTAGGGACCGGGGAGCTGTTTTTT

d_gene: TRBD2
abundance: few
v_gene: TRBV5-1
j_gene: TRBJ2-7
CDR3aa: CASSFPLAGGAREQYF
CDR3nt: TGCGCCAGCAGCTTTCCTCTAGCGGGAGGAGCAAGGGAGCAGTACTTC

d_gene: .
abundance: many
v_gene: TRBV7-9
j_gene: TRBJ2-7
CDR3aa: CASSLDSGEQYF
CDR3nt: TGTGCCAGCAGCTTAGATAGCGGCGAGCAGTACTTC

d_gene: .
abundance: .
v_gene: TRBV5-1
j_gene: TRBJ2-7
CDR3aa: CASSLLPGPAIYEQYF
CDR3nt: TGCGCCAGCAGCCTCCTCCCAGGGCCGGCGATCTACGAGCAGTACTTC

d_gene: .
abundance: few
v_gene: TRBV7-2
j_gene: TRBJ2-3
CDR3aa: CASSLAADSNTQYF
CDR3nt: TGTGCCAGCAGCTTAGCTGCGGACTCAAATACGCAGTATTTT

d_gene: TRBD1
abundance: few
v_gene: TRBV20-1
j_gene: TRBJ1-1
CDR3aa: CSAGTGDTEAFF
CDR3nt: TGCAGTGCCGGGACAGGGGACACTGAAGCTTTCTTT